This TCR beta chain appears in the sequencing data of a study of cytomegalovirus exposure and HLA in healthy donors. Whole-study context: Samples from HLA-typed donors yielded about 80 million unique TCRs in an early data release. Points from the study as a whole: On later analysis, the bulk of CMV-associated TCR beta chains appeared to be HLA-restricted. Highly shared variants forming one cluster were likely a sequencing artifact. Some V segments, including TRBV6-2 and TRBV6-3, were excluded as indistinguishable.

The V segment lost 0 bases and the J segment 0 bases; nucleotides outside the gene matches: 7. The germline gives CDR1 SNHLY, CDR2 FYNNEI. The CDR3 runs to 19 residues. Both 60 Vbeta primers and 13 Jbeta primers went into the PCR. Profiled with immunoSEQ multiplex PCR; TCRdb holds only in-frame clones, not every one. The repertoire includes around 130,000 clones, approximately 67% of them detected once, and 1.5% sits in the top ten. Worth noting for this clone: Its specificity is not known.

This TCR was recovered from a man aged 18 to 35 in good health and CMV-seronegative. This chain links TRBV2 with TRBJ2-7; 14 nucleotides align to TRBD2. Sequencing used PBMCs. CDR3 sequence reads: CASSEAGGLAGGSSYEQYF. As DNA, the CDR3 is TGTGCCAGCAGTGAAGCTGGCGGACTAGCGGGGGGAAGCTCCTACGAGCAGTACTTC.